This T cell receptor beta chain stems from a study of shared clonotypes between healthy human individuals. Genomic DNA per cell subset filled all wells of several immunoSEQ plates. Clones were read by immunoSEQ multiplex PCR, and TCRdb kept only the in-frame ones, dropping some. The sample holds hundreds of thousands of clones, about 96% seen once. Naive CD8 cells comprised CD45RO-negative, CCR7-positively selected cells, excluding terminally differentiated effector memory CD45RA+ cells. This clone was seen only once. The sequence came from a woman in her 30s in good health. Material for sequencing was naive CD8+ T cells sorted from blood.

CDR3 region: CAWTLGQSTDTQYF. The CDR3 DNA is TGTGCCTGGACCCTCGGACAGAGCACAGATACGCAGTATTTT. J is TRBJ2-3 and V is TRBV30; a possible D gene is TRBD1 (6 bases). Germline lookup yields CDR1 GTSNPN and CDR2 SVGIG (reference sequence). The CDR3 is 14 amino acids. Trimming stripped 4 bases from V and 0 bases from J, with 11 bases between.